This entry lists 17 T cell receptor beta chains sequenced from one sample in a study of blood T cell repertoires in COVID-19. TCRdb keeps only in-frame clones here, not all; method: immunoSEQ multiplex PCR. Here the sample spans roughly 80,000 clones, about 88% being singletons. The sample consisted of peripheral blood. These receptors were taken from a human donor in a cohort sampled during active COVID-19.

The genes are TRBV7-9 and TRBJ1-5; 7 nucleotides agree with TRBD1. The CDR3 consists of 13 residues. With 8 bases clipped from V and 3 bases from J, the junction kept 4 bases outside the gene matches. Per germline, CDR1 SEHNR and CDR2 FQNEAQ (reference sequence). CDR3 loop: CASEGATNQPQHF. In nucleotides, the CDR3 is TGTGCCAGCGAGGGGGCAACCAATCAGCCCCAGCATTTT. Full variable domain (rest looked up from reference TRBV7-9 and TRBJ1-5): DTGVSQNPRHKITKRGQNVTFRCDPISEHNRLYWYRQTLGQGPEFLTYFQNEAQLEKSRLLSDRFSAERPKGSFSTLEIQRTEQGDSAMYLCASEGATNQPQHFGDGTRLSIL.

The chain carries TRBV2 and TRBJ2-3; D is uncertain. V gave up 1 base and J gave up 8 bases, with 19 bases separating them. The CDR3 extends over 16 amino acids. Germline values: CDR1 SNHLY, CDR2 FYNNEI. The CDR3 DNA reads as TGTGCCAGCAGTGAAGGTTTAGGCGGCCCTTTAGGTACGCAGTATTTT. Translating it yields CASSEGLGGPLGTQYF.

This clone appeared a few times. The identical CDR3 is also encoded by other nucleotide sequences in the sample. This chain links TRBV9 with TRBJ1-2; 10 positions agree with TRBD1. The CDR3 covers 16 residues. CDR1 is SGDLS, CDR2 YYNGEE, per germline. The ends lost 3 bases at V and 4 bases at J; junction bases unmatched: 9. The CDR3 nucleotides are TGTGCCAGCAGCGCCCGAGGACAGGGGGGCAGCTATGGCTACACCTTC. The encoded protein is CASSARGQGGSYGYTF.

V is TRBV6-6 and J is TRBJ1-3; perhaps TRBD1 as D (5 bases). Germline V gene data show CDR1 as MNHNY and CDR2 as SVGAGI (reference sequence). This CDR3 contains 15 residues. V was shortened by 2 bases and J by 4 bases, with 12 bases between the two germline ends. The chain's CDR3 is CASSYRGLGGNTIYF. The CDR3 nucleotides are TGTGCCAGCAGTTACCGGGGACTCGGGGGAAACACCATATATTTT.

The CDR3 DNA follows: TGTGCCAGCAGCCAAGAGACCGGAGGGTACGGCTATGGCTACACCTTC. This translates into CASSQETGGYGYGYTF. The genes are TRBV4-2 and TRBJ1-2, with D unclear. Germline values: CDR1 LGHNA, CDR2 YNFKEQ. The CDR3 runs 16 residues. V lost 0 bases and J 4 bases, leaving 15 bases between the germline ends.

V usage is TRBV4-1 and J usage is TRBJ1-1, with D possibly matching TRBD1 (5 bases). Germline CDR1 is MGHRA and CDR2 is YSYEKL. This CDR3 region has 12 residues. Trimming left V 7 bases short and J 2 bases short, with 8 bases between. For the CDR3, the DNA is TGCGCCAGCAAGACAGTAAACACTGAAGCTTTCTTT. Amino acids: CASKTVNTEAFF.

V and J are TRBV11-2 and TRBJ2-7, with 11 bases identical to TRBD2. The trim removed 5 bases at V and 2 bases at J, leaving 14 bases unmatched. CDR3 length: 18 amino acids. Germline loops: CDR1 SGHAT, CDR2 FQNNGV. CDR3 DNA: TGTGCCAGCAGCCAGACCCTAGCGGGAGGATCTCAAGCCTACGAGCAGTACTTC. Amino acid sequence: CASSQTLAGGSQAYEQYF.

The chain couples TRBV3-1 (or the pseudogene TRBV3-2) to TRBJ1-5, with D unresolved. The V end was cut by 0 bases, the J end by 0 bases, with 9 bases between. Looked up from germline, CDR1 is LGHDT and CDR2 is YNNKEL (reference sequence). The CDR3 spans 16 residues. Here the CDR3 reads CASSQEPQFSNQPQHF. As DNA, the CDR3 is TGTGCCAGCAGCCAAGAACCACAGTTTAGCAATCAGCCCCAGCATTTT.

The chain joins TRBV10-3 to TRBJ1-2; 8 positions match TRBD1. J was trimmed by 3 bases and V by 4 bases; bases with no gene match: 4. This CDR3 has 14 residues. Germline V gene lookup returns CDR1 ENHRY and CDR2 SYGVKD. The chain's CDR3 is CAISGQGLDYGYTF. In DNA, the CDR3 is TGTGCCATCAGTGGACAGGGGTTGGACTATGGCTACACCTTC.

This clone was seen just once. The CDR3 coding sequence is TGCAGCGTTCCCGCGCGGACAGGGTCCTACGAGCAGTACTTC. This gives the protein CSVPARTGSYEQYF. The chain uses TRBV29-1 and TRBJ2-7, with 8 positions matching TRBD1. The CDR3 contains 14 residues. V was clipped by 5 bases and J by 1 base; unmatched bases: 7. Germline lookup yields CDR1 SQVTM and CDR2 ANQGSEA.

This clone was found a few times. The rearrangement uses TRBV20-1 and TRBJ2-7, with 9 bases fitting TRBD1. The CDR3 totals 15 residues. CDR1 is DFQATT and CDR2 is SNEGSKA in the germline V gene (reference sequence). The V gene end was trimmed by 3 bases and the J gene end by 3 bases; junction bases not matched to a gene: 9. The CDR3 protein is CSASTDRGMNYEQYF. DNA of the CDR3: TGCAGTGCTAGTACGGACAGGGGAATGAACTACGAGCAGTACTTC.

The chain couples TRBV7-8 to TRBJ2-1, with D possibly matching TRBD1 (5 bases). This CDR3 has 13 amino acids. V was clipped by 4 bases and J by 8 bases, with 12 bases between them. The V gene's germline CDR1 is SGHVS and CDR2 FQNEAQ. The CDR3 nucleotides are TGTGCCAGCAGCTCAGGGCGACTTCATGAGCAGTTCTTC. Residues: CASSSGRLHEQFF.

This chain links TRBV5-1 with TRBJ1-1; D might be TRBD1 (5 bases). Trimming removed 4 bases from V and 3 bases from J, with 10 bases in between. CDR1 and CDR2 from the germline V gene are SGHRS and YFSETQ. This CDR3 is 13 amino acids long. CDR3 coding DNA: TGCGCCAGCAGCCCTGGGACTCACACTGAAGCTTTCTTT. Amino acid sequence: CASSPGTHTEAFF. Using reference TRBV5-1 and TRBJ1-1 for the parts outside the CDR3, the full variable domain is KAGVTQTPRYLIKTRGQQVTLSCSPISGHRSVSWYQQTPGQGLQFLFEYFSETQRNKGNFPGRFSGRQFSNSRSEMNVSTLELGDSALYLCASSPGTHTEAFFGQGTRLTVV.

The chain is built from TRBV27 and TRBJ2-3; TRBD2 aligns across 9 bases. The V gene end was trimmed by 10 bases and the J gene end by 4 bases; junction bases not matched to a gene: 9. Germline CDR1 MNHEY, CDR2 SMNVEV (reference sequence). This CDR3 contains 14 residues. The CDR3 loop is CATVAGEAADTQYF. Here the CDR3 DNA reads TGTGCCACCGTAGCGGGAGAGGCGGCAGATACGCAGTATTTT.

This clone was seen a single time. The chain is built from TRBV29-1 and TRBJ1-1, with D perhaps TRBD1 (6 bases). V lost 3 bases to trimming and J lost 4 bases, with 12 bases between them. Looked up from germline, CDR1 is SQVTM and CDR2 is ANQGSEA. The CDR3 spans 13 residues. The CDR3 protein is CSVDLQGPTEAFF. The DNA of the CDR3 is TGCAGCGTTGATCTCCAGGGGCCCACTGAAGCTTTCTTT.

This clone was counted only a few times. J is TRBJ1-3 and V is TRBV19; the D gene is possibly TRBD1 (5 bases). Trimming shortened V by 6 bases and J by 0 bases, and 9 bases separated the two germline ends. The germline gives CDR1 LNHDA, CDR2 SQIVND (reference sequence). This CDR3 is 14 amino acids long. CDR3 sequence: CASRMTDSGNTIYF. In DNA, the CDR3 is TGTGCCAGTAGGATGACAGACTCTGGAAACACCATATATTTT. The whole variable domain, filled in from reference TRBV19 and TRBJ1-3, reads DGGITQSPKYLFRKEGQNVTLSCEQNLNHDAMYWYRQDPGQGLRLIYYSQIVNDFQKGDIAEGYSVSREKKESFPLTVTSAQKNPTAFYLCASRMTDSGNTIYFGEGSWLTVV.

The CDR3 DNA follows: TGTGCCAGTAGTATAGATACGCTACGGACTTTCCGATCTAGTGAGCAGTTCTTC. It translates to CASSIDTLRTFRSSEQFF. V is TRBV19 and J is TRBJ2-1; tentative D call: TRBD2 (5 bases). Trimming removed 0 bases at V and 9 bases at J, with 24 bases between. CDR3 length: 18 amino acids. The germline V gene encodes CDR1 LNHDA and CDR2 SQIVND (reference sequence). Variable domain in full (rest from reference TRBV19 and TRBJ2-1): DGGITQSPKYLFRKEGQNVTLSCEQNLNHDAMYWYRQDPGQGLRLIYYSQIVNDFQKGDIAEGYSVSREKKESFPLTVTSAQKNPTAFYLCASSIDTLRTFRSSEQFFGPGTRLTVL.